The entry below describes one TCR beta chain. This could be a read error, since a much larger clone is one nucleotide away. The final CDR3 position lacks the conserved phenylalanine or tryptophan, pointing to a likely read error. The sample originates from a study of T cells in Graves' hyperthyroidism and ophthalmopathy. Amplified TCR beta CDR3 regions came from RNA transcripts. The TCR CDR3 was amplified in a first-round RT-PCR using the HTBI primer set. Each CDR3 protein is one row after TCRdb ran MiXCR on the multiplex PCR reads. The sample carries roughly 570,000 distinct CDR3 sequences, 40% to 55% recorded once. The CDR3 loop spans 14 amino acids. Looked up from germline, CDR1 is SGDLS and CDR2 is YYNGEE. The ends were cut back, 4 bases at V and 1 base at J, with 11 bases in the middle.

This clonotype was sampled from an adult woman with Graves' disease, either hyperthyroidism or ophthalmopathy (not recorded which). The sample comprised peripheral blood or thyroid tissue (not recorded which). This chain links TRBV9 with TRBJ1-1; D possibly corresponds to TRBD1 (5 bases). The CDR3 spells CASSPVRGNTEAFL. CDR3 nucleotide sequence: TGTGCCAGCAGCCCGGTAAGGGGGAACACTGAAGCTTTCCTT.